This T cell receptor beta chain is drawn from a study of T-cell memory formation after mild COVID-19. Sample barcodes and UMIs were carried by the TCR alpha and TCR beta cDNA libraries that 5'RACE generated with constant-segment primers. TCRdb re-called the 5' RACE reads through MiXCR, storing one row per CDR3 protein. This sample has around 440,000 distinct CDR3 sequences, with approximately 18% found just once. The V gene end was trimmed by 5 bases and the J gene end by 6 bases; junction bases not matched to a gene: 12. The CDR3 sequence is 16 residues long. In germline, CDR1 is SGHVS, CDR2 FQNEAQ. This clonotype has only a few counts.

Input material: PBMCs or a T cell subset sorted from them (not recorded which). The receptor's source is an adult woman who had mild COVID-19 (a few samples of this study predate the infection). Cell type and time point are not known. J is TRBJ2-1 and V is TRBV7-8, with TRBD2 matching 8 bases. The CDR3, as DNA: TGTGCCAGCAGCCGGCCGGGGACTAGACCAATCAATGAGCAGTTCTTC. Protein product: CASSRPGTRPINEQFF.